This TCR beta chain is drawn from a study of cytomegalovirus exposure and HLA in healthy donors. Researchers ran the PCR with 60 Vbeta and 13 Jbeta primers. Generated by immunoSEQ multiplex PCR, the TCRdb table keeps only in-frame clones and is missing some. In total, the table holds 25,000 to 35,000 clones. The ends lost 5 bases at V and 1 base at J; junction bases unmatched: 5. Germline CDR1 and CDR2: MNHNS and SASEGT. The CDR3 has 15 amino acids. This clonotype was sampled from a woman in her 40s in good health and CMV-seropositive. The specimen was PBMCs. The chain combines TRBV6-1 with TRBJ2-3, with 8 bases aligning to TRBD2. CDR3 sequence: CASSPTTSGTDTQYF. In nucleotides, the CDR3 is TGTGCCAGCAGTCCTACGACTAGCGGCACAGATACGCAGTATTTT.